The 27 T cell receptor beta chains listed next were all sequenced from one sample in a study of regulatory T cells. Study conclusions and caveats: In CD3G-deficient patients, conventional CD4+ T cells were enriched for hydrophobic CDR3 residues at positions 6 and 7.

The PCR used 52 TRBV and 13 TRBJ primers. Clones were sequenced by immunoSEQ multiplex PCR, and TCRdb holds only the in-frame ones, with some missing. The data show over 20,000 clones, around nine tenths seen once. These receptors lack a known antigen. The specimen sequenced was conventional CD4+ T cells sorted from blood. These receptors all stem from a child between 5 and 17 years old with CD3G deficiency.

This clone showed up just once. J is TRBJ2-1 and V is TRBV5-1, with D tentatively TRBD2 (6 bases). The CDR3 extends over 15 amino acids. Germline V gene sequence: CDR1 SGHRS, CDR2 YFSETQ. The ends were cut back, 3 bases at V and 5 bases at J, with 15 bases in the middle. CDR3 DNA: TGCGCCAGCAGCTCTGGGCGGGGATATAACAATGAGCAGTTCTTC. It is translated as CASSSGRGYNNEQFF.

This chain connects TRBV12-5 to TRBJ2-5; D gene ambiguous. CDR3 length: 12 amino acids. With 7 bases removed from V and 4 bases from J, the gap between germline ends came to 10 bases. Germline V lookup: CDR1 LGHNT, CDR2 FRNRAP. Here the CDR3 reads CASALGRETQYF. For the CDR3, the DNA is TGTGCTAGTGCCCTGGGTAGAGAGACCCAGTACTTC.

The chain couples TRBV28 to TRBJ1-4, with 7 nucleotides matching TRBD1. V was clipped by 5 bases and J by 5 bases; unmatched bases: 5. This CDR3 is built from 14 residues. Germline V CDR1 and CDR2: MDHEN, SYDVKM. CDR3 nucleotides: TGTGCCAGCAGTACGGGACAGTCGAATGAAAAACTGTTTTTT. The encoded protein is CASSTGQSNEKLFF.

This chain uses TRBV5-1 with TRBJ1-2; maybe TRBD1 (6 bases). This CDR3 has 16 residues. Germline loops: CDR1 SGHRS, CDR2 YFSETQ. The V gene lost 0 bases and the J gene lost 2 bases, with 14 bases spanning the gap. The CDR3 DNA reads TGCGCCAGCAGCTTGGCGGCGGCGGGGGGCAACTATGGCTACACCTTC. This gives the protein CASSLAAAGGNYGYTF.

This chain links TRBV5-1 with TRBJ2-6; 9 positions agree with TRBD1. Germline V gene lookup returns CDR1 SGHRS and CDR2 YFSETQ. The length of the CDR3 is 16 residues. After removal of 0 bases from V and 2 bases from J, the junction contained 0 bases not matched to a gene. The CDR3 protein is CASSLGQGAGANVLTF. CDR3 nucleotide sequence: TGCGCCAGCAGCTTGGGACAGGGGGCTGGGGCCAACGTCCTGACTTTC.

This sequence joins TRBV15 and TRBJ2-7; D ambiguous. Germline-derived CDR1 and CDR2 are LNHNV and YYDKDF (reference sequence). The CDR3 runs to 16 residues. V lost 0 bases to trimming and J lost 2 bases, with 14 bases between them. CDR3 nucleotide sequence: TGTGCCACCAGCAGAGATACCTCGCACCGTCCCTACGAGCAGTACTTC. It is translated as CATSRDTSHRPYEQYF.

The chain has TRBV5-1 and TRBJ2-5; D is uncertain. The V gene's germline CDR1 is SGHRS and CDR2 YFSETQ. This CDR3 has 14 amino acids. Trimming left V 4 bases short and J 5 bases short, with 15 bases between. The CDR3: CASSKSFGVETQYF. CDR3 nucleotide sequence: TGCGCCAGCAGCAAAAGTTTTGGGGTCGAGACCCAGTACTTC.

This chain joins TRBV11-2 and TRBJ2-5; D remains unclear. The CDR3 length is 11 residues. Trimming stripped 4 bases from V and 3 bases from J, with 3 bases between. Germline loops: CDR1 SGHAT, CDR2 FQNNGV. CDR3 residues: CASSYEETQYF. The CDR3 DNA follows: TGTGCCAGCAGCTATGAAGAGACCCAGTACTTC.

The chain recombines TRBV7-9 with TRBJ2-1; D may be TRBD2 (5 bases). The V and J ends lost 4 bases and 0 bases respectively, with 13 bases between them. This CDR3 is built from 16 residues. The germline gives CDR1 SEHNR, CDR2 FQNEAQ (reference sequence). The CDR3 is CASSSLSGLSYNEQFF. The CDR3 DNA reads TGTGCCAGCAGCTCTTTAAGCGGCCTCTCCTACAATGAGCAGTTCTTC. Looking up the rest from reference TRBV7-9 and TRBJ2-1 gives the full variable domain: DTGVSQNPRHKITKRGQNVTFRCDPISEHNRLYWYRQTLGQGPEFLTYFQNEAQLEKSRLLSDRFSAERPKGSFSTLEIQRTEQGDSAMYLCASSSLSGLSYNEQFFGPGTRLTVL.

CDR3 region: CAWSKGSNYGYTF. CDR3 nucleotide sequence: TGTGCCTGGAGTAAGGGAAGTAACTATGGCTACACCTTC. The chain couples TRBV30 to TRBJ1-2; D is ambiguous. There are 13 residues in the CDR3. V shed 2 bases and J shed 1 base, with 8 bases lying between them. Germline CDR1 is GTSNPN and CDR2 is SVGIG (reference sequence).

The chain links TRBV5-1 to TRBJ2-2, with D uncertain. Trimming took off 0 bases at V and 6 bases at J, with 9 bases between the two ends. Germline CDR1 and CDR2: SGHRS and YFSETQ. This CDR3 is 14 amino acids long. CDR3 loop: CASSLGWNAGELFF. CDR3 bases: TGCGCCAGCAGCTTGGGGTGGAATGCCGGGGAGCTGTTTTTT.

This chain joins TRBV30 and TRBJ2-7; 7 bases fit TRBD1. V shed 2 bases and J 6 bases; nucleotides not matched to a gene: 13. Germline CDR1 GTSNPN, CDR2 SVGIG (reference sequence). The CDR3 totals 15 residues. The CDR3 sequence is CAWSHGDRPWGEQYF. CDR3 DNA sequence: TGTGCCTGGAGTCATGGGGACAGACCCTGGGGCGAGCAGTACTTC.

Notes on this clone: Relative to the germline gene, one junction end is altered; a read error may explain this. The chain uses TRBV7-3 and TRBJ2-7; 7 nucleotides line up with TRBD1. The CDR3 is 12 amino acids. In germline, CDR1 is SGHTA, CDR2 FQGTGA. The CDR3 nucleotides read TGTGCCAGCAGCTTAGGATGGGGGACAGTATCCTTC. It yields the protein CASSLGWGTVSF.

This rearrangement joins TRBV10-3 to TRBJ1-1; 10 bases map to TRBD1. The V gene's germline CDR1 is ENHRY and CDR2 SYGVKD. Trimming took 9 bases from V and 4 from J; bases not matched to a gene: 5. This CDR3 is built from 13 residues. The CDR3 sequence is CAMRRDRGTEAFF. The DNA of the CDR3 is TGTGCCATGCGGCGGGACAGGGGCACTGAAGCTTTCTTT.

The chain recombines TRBV6-1 with TRBJ2-1, with TRBD2 matching over 7 bases. This CDR3 has 16 residues. Germline V gives CDR1 MNHNS, CDR2 SASEGT. V lost 4 bases, J lost 5 bases, and 11 bases stayed unmatched. The CDR3: CASSVGGRAFDNEQFF. CDR3 bases: TGTGCCAGCAGTGTAGGAGGGAGGGCCTTTGACAATGAGCAGTTCTTC.

This clone was found a few times. J is TRBJ1-5 and V is TRBV28; 9 bases map to TRBD1. Looked up from germline, CDR1 is MDHEN and CDR2 is SYDVKM. The CDR3 totals 18 residues. J lost 1 base, V lost 4 bases, and 11 bases had no gene match. As DNA, the CDR3 is TGTGCCAGCAGTTCCTTGGAAAACAGGGGGCGCAGCAATCAGCCCCAGCATTTT. Residues: CASSSLENRGRSNQPQHF.

The DNA of the CDR3 is TGCAGTGTTGAGAGGGACACTGAAGCTTTCTTT. It is translated as CSVERDTEAFF. J is TRBJ1-1 and V is TRBV20-1; D is ambiguous. Germline V gene sequence: CDR1 DFQATT, CDR2 SNEGSKA (reference sequence). The CDR3 has 11 residues. Trimming left V 7 bases short and J 3 bases short, with 9 bases between.

V and J are TRBV5-1 and TRBJ1-1, with TRBD1 as a possible D gene (5 bases). The CDR3 is 14 residues long. V was shortened by 2 bases and J by 4 bases, with 12 bases between the two germline ends. Germline V gene lookup returns CDR1 SGHRS and CDR2 YFSETQ. This CDR3 reads CASSFEGSGTEAFF. DNA of the CDR3: TGCGCCAGCAGCTTCGAGGGGAGCGGCACTGAAGCTTTCTTT.

V and J are TRBV28 and TRBJ2-3, with D perhaps TRBD1 (5 bases). V dropped 4 bases and J dropped 10 bases, with 18 bases sitting between them. Germline CDR1 reads MDHEN; CDR2 reads SYDVKM. This CDR3 is 14 amino acids long. CDR3 sequence (DNA): TGTGCCAGCAGTTCCACAAAATCAGGGTCGGCGCAGTATTTT. Translated, it gives CASSSTKSGSAQYF.

The J gene is TRBJ1-6, the V gene TRBV6-1; D uncertain. This CDR3 spans 16 amino acids. Trimming shortened V by 4 bases and J by 0 bases, and 10 bases separated the two germline ends. Germline assignment: CDR1 MNHNS and CDR2 SASEGT. CDR3 DNA: TGTGCCAGCAGTGGTGTAGGAAGCTCCTATAATTCACCCCTCCACTTT. Amino acid sequence: CASSGVGSSYNSPLHF.

The chain has TRBV5-1 and TRBJ2-2; 9 nucleotides agree with TRBD1. The CDR3 is made up of 15 amino acids. Per germline, CDR1 SGHRS and CDR2 YFSETQ. Losses at the gene ends were 4 bases for V and 1 base for J; bases not matched to a gene: 2. CDR3 bases: TGCGCCAGCAGCCCGGGACAGGGGAACACCGGGGAGCTGTTTTTT. Amino acid sequence: CASSPGQGNTGELFF.

This clone was seen once. This chain links TRBV10-3 with TRBJ2-1; D remains unclear. The germline V gene has CDR1 ENHRY and CDR2 SYGVKD. This CDR3 region has 14 residues. Trimming removed 6 bases at V and 0 bases at J, with 9 bases between. CDR3 bases: TGTGCCATCAGCTCACTGGGCTCCTACAATGAGCAGTTCTTC. Its translation is CAISSLGSYNEQFF.

The rearrangement uses TRBV28 and TRBJ1-3; no clear D gene. Deletions cut 5 bases from V and 0 bases from J, with 17 bases between. Per the germline V gene, CDR1 is MDHEN and CDR2 is SYDVKM. The CDR3 consists of 17 residues. The CDR3 reads CASSKRVLGGSGNTIYF. The CDR3 DNA reads TGTGCCAGCAGTAAAAGGGTATTGGGAGGCTCTGGAAACACCATATATTTT.

The gene calls are TRBV19 and TRBJ2-6; 9 nucleotides align to TRBD1. This CDR3 has 18 residues. The ends lost 5 bases at V and 1 base at J; junction bases unmatched: 9. Germline assignment: CDR1 LNHDA and CDR2 SQIVND (reference sequence). The CDR3 DNA follows: TGTGCCAGTAGTCCGCGGGACAGGGCCTCTTCTGGGGCCAACGTCCTGACTTTC. It encodes CASSPRDRASSGANVLTF.

The genes are TRBV5-1 and TRBJ2-3; TRBD2 is a possible D gene (6 bases). Germline V gene sequence: CDR1 SGHRS, CDR2 YFSETQ. CDR3 size: 14 residues. Deletions cut 4 bases from V and 0 bases from J, with 9 bases between. The CDR3 DNA reads TGCGCCAGCAGCCCTGGGACTAGCACAGATACGCAGTATTTT. Protein product: CASSPGTSTDTQYF.

J is TRBJ2-7 and V is TRBV28; 9 bases align to TRBD1. The germline V gene encodes CDR1 MDHEN and CDR2 SYDVKM. The CDR3 spans 16 residues. V shed 2 bases and J 4 bases; nucleotides not matched to a gene: 9. The DNA for the CDR3 is TGTGCCAGCAGTTTAGGTGTGAAGGACAGGGGTTACGAGCAGTACTTC. Protein sequence: CASSLGVKDRGYEQYF.

CDR3 protein: CASSLGAGNTGELFF. CDR3 DNA: TGCGCCAGCAGCCTGGGGGCGGGGAACACCGGGGAGCTGTTTTTT. The chain combines TRBV5-1 with TRBJ2-2, with D possibly being TRBD1 (6 bases). V was trimmed by 4 bases and J by 1 base, leaving 11 bases between them. Per germline, CDR1 SGHRS and CDR2 YFSETQ. The CDR3 covers 15 residues.